This T cell receptor (beta chain) was sequenced in a study of shared clonotypes between healthy human individuals. Study results and caveats: Large sequencing depth failed to make sorted-subset sequencing complete, rarefaction showed.

The germline V gene encodes CDR1 MNHNS and CDR2 SASEGT. V lost 1 base and J 0 bases, leaving 7 bases between the germline ends. CDR3 size: 15 residues. The repertoire was sequenced with immunoSEQ multiplex PCR; TCRdb's copy has only in-frame clones and lacks some. The table has some 1 million clones, about 76% seen once. Ten or more counts support this clone. Antigen: not known. The TCR originated in a man younger than 30 in good health. The chain carries TRBV6-1 and TRBJ1-5; D unresolved. Sequencing input: memory CD4+ T cells sorted from blood. Subset described: CD45RA-negative fraction. CDR3 in amino acids: CASSEGAYSNQPQHF. The CDR3 DNA is TGTGCCAGCAGTGAAGGGGCTTATAGCAATCAGCCCCAGCATTTT.